The rows below give T cell receptor beta chains drawn from one sample of a study of TIL therapy for anti-PD-1-resistant metastatic lung cancer. Only in-frame clones appear in the TCRdb table, and some are missing; sequencing was by immunoSEQ multiplex PCR. The sample contains tens of thousands of clones, roughly 91% of which appear only once. The sample consisted of blood, taken at baseline. These receptors originate from a person between 25 and 80 years old with non-small cell lung cancer. The CDR3 runs from the conserved cysteine through the conserved F or W. The order of the fields is clone size, J gene, V gene, D gene, CDR3 protein, CDR3 DNA. A D gene is named only where the DNA matches it firmly. Not every row has a clone size; where given, it reads once, few, many or a size class.

>.|TRBJ1-6|TRBV16|.
CASSQWARDSPLHF
TGTGCCAGCAGCCAATGGGCGAGAGATTCACCCCTCCACTTT
>.|TRBJ2-1|TRBV12-3/TRBV12-4|.
CASRSTNEQFF
TGTGCCAGCAGAAGTACCAATGAGCAGTTCTTC
>.|TRBJ1-1|TRBV27|.
CASSLSSGRTTEAFF
TGTGCCAGCAGTTTATCATCGGGCCGAACCACTGAAGCTTTCTTT
>.|TRBJ2-1|TRBV6-4|TRBD1
CASRKDRVLDNEQFF
TGTGCCAGCAGGAAGGACAGGGTATTGGACAATGAGCAGTTCTTC
>.|TRBJ2-7|TRBV28|.
CASRPGGPGYEQYF
TGTGCCAGCAGACCCGGAGGGCCCGGCTACGAGCAGTACTTC
>.|TRBJ2-7|TRBV28|.
CASSNPAYEQYF
TGTGCCAGCAGTAATCCCGCCTACGAGCAGTACTTC
>.|TRBJ2-2|TRBV11-3|TRBD2
CASSLGDPGLAGKTGELFF
TGTGCCAGCAGCTTAGGGGACCCGGGACTAGCGGGGAAAACCGGGGAGCTGTTTTTT
>.|TRBJ1-6|TRBV19|TRBD1
CASSPQGDNSPLHF
TGTGCCAGTAGCCCACAGGGGGATAATTCACCCCTCCACTTT
>few|TRBJ2-7|TRBV5-1|TRBD1
CASSPEPGQGYEQYF
TGCGCCAGCAGCCCGGAGCCGGGACAGGGCTACGAGCAGTACTTC
>.|TRBJ2-2|TRBV14|.
CASSPITGAYTGELFF
TGTGCCAGCAGCCCTATAACGGGAGCGTACACCGGGGAGCTGTTTTTT
>.|TRBJ2-7|TRBV2|TRBD1
CASSDGQVVRYEQYF
TGTGCCAGCAGTGATGGACAGGTCGTTCGGTACGAGCAGTACTTC
>.|TRBJ1-5|TRBV19|.
CASSLAGHGSNQPQHF
TGTGCCAGTAGCCTGGCAGGGCATGGTAGCAATCAGCCCCAGCATTTT
>.|TRBJ1-5|TRBV5-1|TRBD1
CASSIGTGGGNQPQHF
TGCGCCAGCAGCATCGGGACAGGGGGGGGCAATCAGCCCCAGCATTTT
>.|TRBJ1-1|TRBV5-1|.
CASSLGSADTEAFF
TGCGCCAGCAGCTTGGGTTCGGCGGACACTGAAGCTTTCTTT
>.|TRBJ2-5|TRBV7-3|.
CASSKDGGETQYF
TGTGCCAGCAGCAAAGACGGAGGAGAGACCCAGTACTTC
>few|TRBJ1-4|TRBV13|.
CASSLAQGAEKLFF
TGTGCCAGCAGCTTAGCGCAGGGAGCGGAAAAACTGTTTTTT
>.|TRBJ2-2|TRBV30|TRBD2
CAWRTRGLAGFLTNTGELFF
TGTGCCTGGAGGACTAGAGGACTAGCGGGGTTTTTAACGAACACCGGGGAGCTGTTTTTT